These 26 T cell receptor beta chains were sequenced from one sample in a study of blood T cell repertoires in COVID-19. The assay was immunoSEQ multiplex PCR, and TCRdb's table has in-frame clones only and misses some. Counted here are tens of thousands of clones, less than 85% occurring once; the ten biggest clones make up roughly 13%. Specimen: peripheral blood. These receptor sequences come from a man aged 50-60 years with COVID-19, enrolled during active disease.

The V call is TRBV7-3, the J call TRBJ2-3; D is ambiguous. Germline CDR1 is SGHTA and CDR2 is FQGTGA. V lost 7 bases, J lost 2 bases, and 13 bases lay in between. The CDR3 loop spans 14 amino acids. The CDR3 spells CASTSGQLTDTQYF. CDR3 nucleotide sequence: TGTGCCAGCACCTCTGGGCAGCTCACAGATACGCAGTATTTT.

As concerns this clone: Different DNA sequences within this sample yield the same CDR3. CDR3 DNA sequence: TGTGCCAGCAGTTACTCGGGGACAGGGAATCAGCCCCAGCATTTT. Encoded protein: CASSYSGTGNQPQHF. V and J are TRBV6-5 and TRBJ1-5; 9 bases line up with TRBD1. The CDR3 loop spans 15 amino acids. J was trimmed by 4 bases and V by 0 bases; bases with no gene match: 1. The V gene's germline CDR1 is MNHEY and CDR2 SVGAGI.

This clone has just a few counts. The J gene is TRBJ2-7, the V gene TRBV6-1; TRBD2 aligns across 11 bases. The CDR3 extends over 17 amino acids. V trimming: 2 bases; J trimming: 0 bases; junction bases outside the gene matches: 6. Germline V gene sequence: CDR1 MNHNS, CDR2 SASEGT. CDR3 DNA: TGTGCCAGCAGTGAATTACTAGCGGGGGCTCGCTCCTACGAGCAGTACTTC. Translated, it gives CASSELLAGARSYEQYF.

The rearrangement joins TRBV6-5 to TRBJ2-5; tentatively, D is TRBD1 (5 bases). V was cut by 8 bases and J by 2 bases, with 15 bases left in between. The CDR3 contains 14 residues. Per the germline V gene, CDR1 is MNHEY and CDR2 is SVGAGI. CDR3 loop: CASQLTEQQETQYF. CDR3 DNA: TGTGCCAGCCAGCTGACAGAACAACAAGAGACCCAGTACTTC.

The rearrangement joins TRBV19 to TRBJ1-1; TRBD1 is a possible D gene (6 bases). The ends were cut back, 4 bases at V and 6 bases at J, with 9 bases in the middle. Germline V gives CDR1 LNHDA, CDR2 SQIVND (reference sequence). This CDR3 region has 12 residues. CDR3 residues: CASSRGQSEAFF. CDR3 nucleotide sequence: TGTGCCAGTAGTAGGGGGCAGTCTGAAGCTTTCTTT.

The gene calls are TRBV4-1 and TRBJ1-6; TRBD1 is a possible D gene (6 bases). The CDR3 loop spans 17 amino acids. V was clipped by 3 bases and J by 10 bases, with 22 bases between them. Germline V CDR1 and CDR2: MGHRA, YSYEKL. The CDR3 DNA reads TGCGCCAGCAGCCACGCACCTCTCAGGGGAATAAGATCACCCCTCCACTTT. Protein product: CASSHAPLRGIRSPLHF.

The CDR3 bases are TGTGCCAGCAGAGAGGGCTTGAGGACTGAAGCTTTCTTT. This codes for CASREGLRTEAFF. This chain connects TRBV6-6 to TRBJ1-1; D remains unclear. CDR1 and CDR2 from the germline V gene are MNHNY and SVGAGI (reference sequence). There are 13 residues in the CDR3. V was pared by 6 bases and J by 5 bases, with 13 bases between.

This chain joins TRBV2 and TRBJ2-7; 10 nucleotides match TRBD1. The germline V gene encodes CDR1 SNHLY and CDR2 FYNNEI. Germline trimming cut 9 bases from V and 3 bases from J; bases unmatched to any gene: 8. This CDR3 comprises 14 residues. The CDR3 reads CASHGTGAVYEQYF. Written as DNA, the CDR3 is TGTGCCAGTCATGGGACAGGGGCCGTCTACGAGCAGTACTTC.

This chain links TRBV3-1 (or the pseudogene TRBV3-2) with TRBJ2-3, with 8 bases that match TRBD1. J gave up 8 bases and V 0 bases, and 25 bases lay outside the gene matches. Germline CDR1 LGHDT, CDR2 YNNKEL (reference sequence). The CDR3 is made up of 21 amino acids. Here the CDR3 reads CASSQEPFLMTGALLAGTQYF. DNA of the CDR3: TGTGCCAGCAGCCAAGAGCCCTTTTTGATGACAGGGGCTCTACTCGCTGGTACGCAGTATTTT.

The chain couples TRBV4-2 to TRBJ2-7, with TRBD2 matching 9 bases. The V and J ends lost 4 bases and 0 bases, in that order; junction bases with no gene match: 13. Germline CDR1 reads LGHNA; CDR2 reads YNFKEQ. The CDR3 is 18 residues long. CDR3 amino acids: CASSRAGSGGPSSYEQYF. In DNA form, the CDR3 reads TGTGCCAGCAGCCGGGCGGGTAGCGGGGGTCCTAGCTCCTACGAGCAGTACTTC.

The chain joins TRBV7-9 to TRBJ1-1; D not resolved. The germline V gene has CDR1 SEHNR and CDR2 FQNEAQ (reference sequence). This CDR3 has 14 residues. Trimming took off 3 bases at V and 2 bases at J, with 10 bases between the two ends. The CDR3 DNA sequence: TGTGCCAGCAGCTTGGAGGGAAGTAACACTGAAGCTTTCTTT. Translated: CASSLEGSNTEAFF.

The V gene is TRBV27, the J gene TRBJ2-1, with TRBD1 as a possible D gene (6 bases). V dropped 5 bases and J dropped 4 bases, with 21 bases sitting between them. CDR1 MNHEY and CDR2 SMNVEV come from the germline V gene (reference sequence). CDR3 length: 17 residues. CDR3 DNA: TGTGCCAGCAGTCCTCAAAGGACAGCCGAGGGTTACAATGAGCAGTTCTTC. Translating it yields CASSPQRTAEGYNEQFF.

The CDR3 region has the DNA TGTGCCAGCAGCTTAGCCCTAGCGGGGGGTTCGCAGTATTTT. It encodes CASSLALAGGSQYF. V gene TRBV7-2 combines with J gene TRBJ2-3, with 11 positions matching TRBD2. CDR3 size: 14 residues. V lost 0 bases and J lost 10; bases outside the gene matches: 3. CDR1 is SGHTA and CDR2 is FQGNSA in the germline V gene.

The rearrangement links TRBV2 to TRBJ1-3; a weak D match, TRBD1 (5 bases). The V gene lost 8 bases and the J gene lost 0 bases, with 17 bases spanning the gap. CDR3 length equals 16 residues. Germline loops: CDR1 SNHLY, CDR2 FYNNEI. This CDR3 reads CASGALGQHSGNTIYF. In DNA form, the CDR3 reads TGTGCCAGCGGGGCATTGGGGCAGCACTCTGGAAACACCATATATTTT.

This clone appeared once. V and J are TRBV5-1 and TRBJ2-7; 12 bases align to TRBD2. The CDR3 spans 16 residues. The trim removed 3 bases at V and 0 bases at J, leaving 4 bases unmatched. Germline V gives CDR1 SGHRS, CDR2 YFSETQ. The CDR3 here is CASSSRTSGVSYEQYF. CDR3 bases: TGCGCCAGCAGCTCGCGGACTAGCGGGGTCTCCTACGAGCAGTACTTC.

The rearrangement joins TRBV2 to TRBJ1-5, with unresolved D. The CDR3 contains 12 residues. V lost 2 bases and J 7 bases, leaving 6 bases between the germline ends. Germline values: CDR1 SNHLY, CDR2 FYNNEI. CDR3 sequence (DNA): TGTGCCAGCAGTGAAACAAGACAGCCCCAGCATTTT. Amino acid sequence: CASSETRQPQHF.

The gene calls are TRBV9 and TRBJ2-7; possibly TRBD2 for D (6 bases). The length of the CDR3 is 14 residues. The V gene's germline CDR1 is SGDLS and CDR2 YYNGEE. Trimming left V 0 bases short and J 5 bases short, with 12 bases between. The CDR3 DNA follows: TGTGCCAGCAGCGTAGTCGGGGGTTCCCACGAGCAGTACTTC. It translates to CASSVVGGSHEQYF.

The chain couples TRBV10-3 to TRBJ1-2; possibly TRBD1 for D (5 bases). This CDR3 is 12 amino acids long. Trimming shortened V by 5 bases and J by 4 bases, and 8 bases separated the two germline ends. The germline gives CDR1 ENHRY, CDR2 SYGVKD. The CDR3 nucleotides read TGTGCCATCAGTTCGCAGGGCTATGGCTACACCTTC. It yields the protein CAISSQGYGYTF.

V is TRBV15 and J is TRBJ1-6; D remains unclear. The germline CDR1 and CDR2 sequences are LNHNV and YYDKDF (reference sequence). Trimming removed 5 bases from V and 9 bases from J, with 8 bases in between. CDR3 length: 12 amino acids. CDR3 amino acids: CATSVRGSPLHF. CDR3 in DNA: TGTGCCACCAGCGTAAGAGGTTCACCCCTCCACTTT.

The V call is TRBV4-1, the J call TRBJ2-3, with D possibly being TRBD2 (7 bases). The CDR3 length is 17 residues. Per the germline V gene, CDR1 is MGHRA and CDR2 is YSYEKL. V was trimmed by 1 base and J by 6 bases, leaving 20 bases between them. In DNA, the CDR3 is TGCGCCAGCAGCCAAGTTAGGGGAGGGGGGGGCCCCGATACGCAGTATTTT. Residues: CASSQVRGGGGPDTQYF.

This chain uses TRBV6-5 with TRBJ1-5, with D hard to call. Per germline, CDR1 MNHEY and CDR2 SVGAGI. This CDR3 is built from 13 residues. V lost 7 bases to trimming and J lost 3 bases, with 10 bases between them. This CDR3 is CASTAISNQPQHF. The DNA of the CDR3 is TGTGCCAGCACAGCGATTTCCAATCAGCCCCAGCATTTT.

The CDR3 loop is CASNLLGGGTDTQYF. The DNA for the CDR3 is TGTGCCAGCAACCTTCTAGGGGGTGGCACAGATACGCAGTATTTT. The chain carries TRBV2 and TRBJ2-3, with D possibly being TRBD1 (6 bases). Trimming cost V 7 bases and J 1 base, with 15 bases left between them. Germline CDR1 is SNHLY and CDR2 is FYNNEI. The CDR3 extends over 15 amino acids.

V usage is TRBV5-4 and J usage is TRBJ2-5; D may be TRBD2 (6 bases). Germline V lookup: CDR1 SGHNT, CDR2 YYREEE (reference sequence). The V and J ends lost 5 bases and 1 base respectively, with 18 bases between them. The CDR3 covers 16 residues. The CDR3 sequence is CASSKGAAGPQETQYF. In nucleotides, the CDR3 is TGTGCCAGCAGTAAAGGCGCCGCGGGGCCCCAAGAGACCCAGTACTTC.

The chain is built from TRBV18 and TRBJ1-1; 8 bases align to TRBD1. After removal of 3 bases from V and 3 bases from J, the junction contained 9 bases not matched to a gene. Germline lookup yields CDR1 KGHSH and CDR2 LQKENI. The CDR3 has 16 residues. CDR3 residues: CASSPTGQGVDTEAFF. CDR3 coding DNA: TGTGCCAGCTCACCGACTGGACAGGGTGTGGACACTGAAGCTTTCTTT.

This clone was observed once. This sequence joins TRBV5-1 and TRBJ1-4; TRBD1 is a possible D gene (5 bases). Germline-derived CDR1 and CDR2 are SGHRS and YFSETQ. Trimming shortened V by 0 bases and J by 8 bases, and 11 bases separated the two germline ends. There are 14 residues in the CDR3. CDR3 sequence reads: CASSLAGTSEKLFF. In DNA, the CDR3 is TGCGCCAGCAGCTTGGCAGGGACTAGCGAAAAACTGTTTTTT.

The J gene is TRBJ1-1, the V gene TRBV9, with D possibly being TRBD1 (5 bases). Germline V lookup: CDR1 SGDLS, CDR2 YYNGEE. Trimming stripped 3 bases from V and 4 bases from J, with 10 bases between. This CDR3 has 13 amino acids. The CDR3 DNA is TGTGCCAGCAGCGAGGGGATAATCACTGAAGCTTTCTTT. Translated, it gives CASSEGIITEAFF.